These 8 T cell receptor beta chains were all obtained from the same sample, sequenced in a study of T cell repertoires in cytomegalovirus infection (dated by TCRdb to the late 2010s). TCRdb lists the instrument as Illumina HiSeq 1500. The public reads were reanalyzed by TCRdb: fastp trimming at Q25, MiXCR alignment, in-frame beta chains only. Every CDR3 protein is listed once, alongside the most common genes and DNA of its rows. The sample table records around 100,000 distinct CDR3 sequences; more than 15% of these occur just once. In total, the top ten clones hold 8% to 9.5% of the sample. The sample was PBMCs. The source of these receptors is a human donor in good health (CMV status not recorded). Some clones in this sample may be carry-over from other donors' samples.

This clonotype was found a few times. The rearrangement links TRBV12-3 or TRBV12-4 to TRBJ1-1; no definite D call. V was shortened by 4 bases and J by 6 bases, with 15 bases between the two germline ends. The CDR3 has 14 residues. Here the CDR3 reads CASSSSNWTPEAFF. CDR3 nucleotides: TGTGCCAGCAGTTCCTCCAACTGGACCCCTGAAGCTTTCTTT.

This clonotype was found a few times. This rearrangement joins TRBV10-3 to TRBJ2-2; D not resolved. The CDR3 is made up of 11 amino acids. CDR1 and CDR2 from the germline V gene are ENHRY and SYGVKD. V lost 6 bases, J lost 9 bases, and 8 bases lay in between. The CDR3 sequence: CAIRASRELFF. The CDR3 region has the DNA TGTGCCATCAGGGCCTCGAGGGAGCTGTTTTTT.

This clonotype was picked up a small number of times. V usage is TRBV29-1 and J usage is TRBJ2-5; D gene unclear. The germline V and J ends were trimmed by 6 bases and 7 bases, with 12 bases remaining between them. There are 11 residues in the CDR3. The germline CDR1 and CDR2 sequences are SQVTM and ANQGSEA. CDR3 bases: TGCAGCGTCGGATCCTCAAGGACCCAGTACTTC. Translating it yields CSVGSSRTQYF.

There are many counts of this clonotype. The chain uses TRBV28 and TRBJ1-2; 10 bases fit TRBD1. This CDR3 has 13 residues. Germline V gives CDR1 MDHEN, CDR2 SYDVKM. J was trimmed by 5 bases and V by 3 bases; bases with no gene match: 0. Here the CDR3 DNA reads TGTGCCAGCAGTTTGGGACAGGGGTATGGCTACACCTTC. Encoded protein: CASSLGQGYGYTF.

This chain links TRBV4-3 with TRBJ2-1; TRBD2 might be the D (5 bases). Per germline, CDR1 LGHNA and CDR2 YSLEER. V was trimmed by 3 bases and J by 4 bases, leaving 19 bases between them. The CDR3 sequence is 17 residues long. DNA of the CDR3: TGCGCCAGCAGCCACAAACTAGATCTCCACCTTTACAATGAGCAGTTCTTC. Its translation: CASSHKLDLHLYNEQFF.

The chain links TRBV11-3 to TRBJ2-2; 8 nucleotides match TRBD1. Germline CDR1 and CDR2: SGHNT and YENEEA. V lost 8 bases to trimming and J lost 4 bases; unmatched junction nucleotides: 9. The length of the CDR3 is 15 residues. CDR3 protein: CASSSGTGLTGELFF. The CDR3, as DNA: TGTGCCAGCTCCTCCGGGACAGGACTCACCGGGGAGCTGTTTTTT.

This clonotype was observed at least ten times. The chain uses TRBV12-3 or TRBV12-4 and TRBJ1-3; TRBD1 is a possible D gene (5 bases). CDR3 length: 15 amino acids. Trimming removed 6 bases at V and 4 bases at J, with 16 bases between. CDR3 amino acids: CASRPGALRGNTIYF. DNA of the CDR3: TGTGCCAGCAGGCCCGGGGCACTTCGCGGAAACACCATATATTTT.

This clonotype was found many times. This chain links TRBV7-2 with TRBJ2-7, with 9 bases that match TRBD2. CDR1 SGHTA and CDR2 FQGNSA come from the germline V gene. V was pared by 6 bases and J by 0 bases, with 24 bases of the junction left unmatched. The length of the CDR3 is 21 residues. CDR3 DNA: TGTGCCAGCAGTCGAGACCGGGGGACCCCTAGCGGGGTTAGGAGCTCCTACGAGCAGTACTTC. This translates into CASSRDRGTPSGVRSSYEQYF.